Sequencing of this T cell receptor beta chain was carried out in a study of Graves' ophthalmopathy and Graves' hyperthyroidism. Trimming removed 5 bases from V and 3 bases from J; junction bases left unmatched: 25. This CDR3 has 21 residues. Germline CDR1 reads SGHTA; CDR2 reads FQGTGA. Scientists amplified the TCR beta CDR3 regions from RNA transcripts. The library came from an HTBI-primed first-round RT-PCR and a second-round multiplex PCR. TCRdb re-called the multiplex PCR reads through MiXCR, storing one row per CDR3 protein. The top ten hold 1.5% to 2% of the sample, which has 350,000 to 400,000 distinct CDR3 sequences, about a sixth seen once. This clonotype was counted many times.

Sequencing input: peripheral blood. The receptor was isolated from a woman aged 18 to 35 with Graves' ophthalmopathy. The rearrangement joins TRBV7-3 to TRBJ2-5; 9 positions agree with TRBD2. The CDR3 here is CASSLTFGGRAQVRLKETQYF. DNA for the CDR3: TGTGCCAGCAGCCTTACCTTTGGCGGGAGGGCTCAGGTGCGGTTAAAAGAGACCCAGTACTTC.